The sample holds a few counts of the clone carrying this T cell receptor beta chain. As yet, its antigen is unknown. The sample is drawn from a study of T cells in Graves' hyperthyroidism and ophthalmopathy. Background on the study: Before treatment of any kind, peripheral blood was taken at initial diagnosis. Study results and limitations: Classification by a 13 V-J model distinguished ophthalmopathy from stable hyperthyroidism. In blood, most of the thyroid clonotypes expanded above 0.001 were also present.

The germline gives CDR1 ENHRY, CDR2 SYGVKD. V shed 5 bases and J shed 5 bases, with 13 bases lying between them. This CDR3 has 14 residues. Over 9 ml of fresh peripheral blood supplied the PBMCs. The investigators amplified TCR beta CDR3 regions from RNA transcripts. TCR CDR3 underwent first-round RT-PCR with the HTBI primer set. TCRdb redid the calling of the multiplex PCR reads with MiXCR, one entry per CDR3 protein. This table has 450,000 to 600,000 distinct CDR3 sequences, 15% to 20% appearing once. The TCR comes from a man aged 40-55 years with Graves' ophthalmopathy. This chain joins TRBV10-3 and TRBJ1-5; TRBD1 might be the D (5 bases). Sequenced material: blood. CDR3 bases: TGTGCCATCAGTTCCCAGGGAGGAGATCAGCCCCAGCATTTT. Translation: CAISSQGGDQPQHF.